This T cell receptor (beta chain) was recovered during a study of T cells in Graves' hyperthyroidism and ophthalmopathy (dated by TCRdb to between 2017 and 2020). Study-level background: Peripheral blood was collected at initial diagnosis, before any treatment. TCR Vbeta CDR3 sequencing of some 140 peripheral blood samples (approximately 44 ophthalmopathy, approximately 80 hyperthyroidism and roughly 17 progressor patients) is reported in the paper. An independent validation cohort of some 18 hyperthyroidism patients and 17 patients who later progressed to ophthalmopathy tested prospective prediction of ophthalmopathy. After blood sampling, hyperthyroidism patients were treated with methimazole at a starting dose of 30 mg daily, and ophthalmopathy patients were treated with high-dose intravenous methylprednisolone. Thyroid tissue and blood T-cell repertoires from more than 5 Graves' hyperthyroidism patients were also compared in the study. For training and testing, the 100 or so patients in the discovery cohort were randomly divided in a 7:3 ratio. TCR V-J signatures able to tell the groups apart were searched for in a discovery cohort of 90 to 100 patients, of whom more than 40 had Graves' ophthalmopathy and around 58 had stable Graves' hyperthyroidism. The full study reports these points: Sample size was not statistically predetermined, and investigators were not blinded to group allocation. In cross-validation, a model built on a 13 V-J signature told ophthalmopathy apart from stable hyperthyroidism with 85% to 90% sensitivity and 81% to 82% specificity, and in testing the same model reached 80%/75%. In validation, progression to ophthalmopathy was predicted by the model with 65% to 71% sensitivity and 72% to 85% specificity, a median of approximately 6.5 months before onset. Most expanded thyroid clonotypes (frequency above 0.001) were also detected in blood, suggesting blood repertoires may reflect thyroid immune responses.

On this clonotype itself: Its antigen is not yet known. Qualities for individual bases were not recorded, and no much larger clone is one base off.

The TCR beta CDR3 regions were amplified from the RNA transcripts. The TCR CDR3 was subjected to a first round of RT-PCR using the HTBI primer set and the Qiagen OneStep RT-PCR kit. A second multiplex PCR round built the libraries, followed by size selection and purification. Paired-end sequencing of the libraries was performed with 100 bp reads on an Illumina HiSeq2000. The authors processed their data as follows. SOAPnuke was used to process the raw data, throwing out any read that contained adapters or uncalled bases, had a mean Phred below 15, or lacked an exact constant-primer or identifier match. COPE v1.2.5 was used to merge high-quality paired reads, and clonotypes were defined as unique nucleotide sequences. MiTCR v1.1 was used to align clonotypes to the IMGT TRBV, TRBD and TRBJ reference segments. The analysis was restricted to V-J combinations with a frequency above 0.0001, which together covered just over 99% of the repertoires. The TCS score was defined as the ratio of F50 (clonal expansion) to E x V (chaos), calculated using BLOSUM62-based TCRdist between CDR3 peptides within each V-J. Welch's t-statistics and random forest reduced around 550 V-J features to about 13, which were used in a naive Bayes classifier (R e1071). Starting from the raw public reads, TCRdb applied fastp trimming at Q25, assembled clones with MiXCR and retained in-frame beta chains. Merged by CDR3 protein, the rows form single entries marked with the most common genes and DNA. These V and J calls are TCRdb output, not the study's own analysis. The sample table shows fewer than 600,000 distinct CDR3 sequences, and 13% to 15% are seen once. The ten top clones hold under 20% of the sample.

The germline V gene (reference sequence) supplies CDR1 SEHNR and CDR2 FQNEAQ. Trimming takes 4 bases from V and 2 bases from J, and the germline ends sit 3 bases apart. There are 11 amino acids in the CDR3, from cysteine to valine inclusive. The only DNA kept is the CDR3, 33 bases in frame from the first base. Stable Graves' hyperthyroidism was defined as no progression to ophthalmopathy during 18 months of follow-up. Hyperthyroidism patients were newly diagnosed, with disease duration under 2 months, and aged 18 to 65 years. Patients with uncontrolled infections, other autoimmune diseases, pregnancy or lactation were excluded. Diagnoses relied on clinical symptoms, serum thyroxine and TRAb, thyroid ultrasound and orbital computed tomography. PBMCs were isolated from 8 to 10 ml of fresh peripheral blood by Ficoll-Paque density gradient centrifugation. Total RNA was extracted with Trizol reagent, and quality was checked on an Agilent 2100 Bioanalyzer.

This receptor was obtained from a woman younger than 35 with Graves' hyperthyroidism. Material for sequencing was blood. The V and J segments used are TRBV7-9 and TRBJ2-7; no D segment can be confidently identified. At the DNA level, the sequence is TGTGCCAGCAGCTCGGCCTACGAGCAGTACGTC. This gives the protein CASSSAYEQYV.